This T cell receptor beta chain was recorded in a study of blood T cell repertoires in COVID-19. Overall study: Samples representing acute and convalescent COVID-19 were sourced from the United States, Italy and Spain.

Between the trimmed V and J ends, which lost 6 bases and 11 bases, there was a span of 14 bases. This CDR3 has 12 residues. Germline V gives CDR1 MNHEY, CDR2 SVGAGI. Original processing methods: Nucleated cell number was recorded as an estimate derived from reference gene primer amplification. TCRdb's table, derived via immunoSEQ multiplex PCR, lists solely in-frame clones and lacks some. Clonal size and the V and J genes are those of that table, whereas D and trimming came from the DNA. The table lists fewer than 75,000 clones, about 88% of them singletons. The specimen was peripheral blood. This sequence originates from a man aged 65-85 years with acute or convalescent COVID-19. The V gene is TRBV6-5, the J gene TRBJ1-5, with D perhaps matching TRBD1 (5 bases). CDR3: CASSYNGGTQHF. The CDR3 DNA follows: TGTGCCAGCAGCTACAACGGGGGGACCCAGCATTTT.